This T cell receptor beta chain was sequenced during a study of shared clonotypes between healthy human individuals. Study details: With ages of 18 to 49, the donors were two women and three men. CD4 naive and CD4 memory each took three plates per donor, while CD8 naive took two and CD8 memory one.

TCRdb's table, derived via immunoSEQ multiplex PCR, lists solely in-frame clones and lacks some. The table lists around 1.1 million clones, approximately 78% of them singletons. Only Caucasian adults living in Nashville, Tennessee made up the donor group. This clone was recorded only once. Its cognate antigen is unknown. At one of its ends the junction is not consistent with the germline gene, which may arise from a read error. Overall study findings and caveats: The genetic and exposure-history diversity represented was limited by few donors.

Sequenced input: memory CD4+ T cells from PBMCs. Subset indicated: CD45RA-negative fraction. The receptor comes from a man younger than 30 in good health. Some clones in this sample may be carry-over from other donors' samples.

This CDR3 reads CAWSVRSARGAYKQYF. CDR3 nucleotides: TGTGCCTGGAGTGTTAGGAGTGCCAGGGGAGCCTACAAGCAGTACTTC. V usage is TRBV30 and J usage is TRBJ2-7, with a tentative D call TRBD1 (6 bases). The germline V gene has CDR1 GTSNPN and CDR2 SVGIG (reference sequence). The CDR3 covers 16 residues.